This T cell receptor (beta chain) was identified in a study of T-cell memory formation after mild COVID-19. TCRdb passed the 5' RACE reads through MiXCR, listing each CDR3 protein once. The table has 85,000 to 130,000 distinct CDR3 sequences, approximately 15% seen once; the top ten hold approximately 28%. This CDR3 has 15 amino acids. The germline V and J ends were trimmed by 3 bases and 7 bases, with 19 bases remaining between them. What was sequenced was PBMCs or a T cell subset sorted from them (not recorded which). The gene calls are TRBV12-3 or TRBV12-4 and TRBJ2-7; D is uncertain. The sequence derives from an adult woman who had mild COVID-19 (a few samples of this study predate the infection). Cell type and time point are not known. CDR3 sequence (DNA): TGTGCCAGCAGTTTCAGCGTCAGCTCTACGAGTGAGCAGTACTTC. It translates to CASSFSVSSTSEQYF.